A selection of T cell receptor beta chains follows, all from one sample in a study of human T cells and chemical hapten exposure. MiXCR, applied by TCRdb to the RACE reads, yields one record per CDR3 protein. The data show 130,000 or so distinct CDR3 sequences, 9% to 10% seen once. Specimen: whole blood. The origin of the receptors is a male donor in good health. Some clones in this sample may be carry-over from other donors' samples. The CDR3 runs from the conserved cysteine through the conserved F or W. D genes are given only for firm matches. Clone size is stated in some rows and not others, as once, few, many or a class when expanded.

v_call: TRBV29-1; clone_size: NA; d_call: TRBD2; j_call: TRBJ2-1; cdr3_aa: CSVEGRLAGGSYNEQFF; cdr3_nt: TGCAGCGTTGAAGGTCGACTAGCGGGGGGTAGCTACAATGAGCAGTTCTTC
v_call: TRBV9; clone_size: few; d_call: NA; j_call: TRBJ2-5; cdr3_aa: CASSGGSGAGETQYF; cdr3_nt: TGTGCCAGCAGCGGCGGCTCGGGGGCCGGGGAGACCCAGTACTTC
v_call: TRBV19; clone_size: few; d_call: NA; j_call: TRBJ2-2; cdr3_aa: CASSIGKTGELFF; cdr3_nt: TGTGCCAGTAGTATTGGGAAAACCGGGGAGCTGTTTTTT
v_call: TRBV7-9; clone_size: NA; d_call: NA; j_call: TRBJ2-4; cdr3_aa: CASSGGSKNIQYF; cdr3_nt: TGTGCCAGCAGCGGGGGGTCAAAAAACATTCAGTACTTC
v_call: TRBV5-6; clone_size: few; d_call: TRBD1; j_call: TRBJ2-5; cdr3_aa: CASSFQGAAGAQYF; cdr3_nt: TGTGCCAGCAGCTTCCAGGGGGCCGCAGGGGCCCAGTACTTC
v_call: TRBV6-1; clone_size: few; d_call: TRBD2; j_call: TRBJ2-7; cdr3_aa: CASNLAGGPYEQYF; cdr3_nt: TGTGCCAGCAATCTAGCGGGAGGTCCCTACGAGCAGTACTTC
v_call: TRBV30; clone_size: NA; d_call: NA; j_call: TRBJ2-5; cdr3_aa: CAWSVLTETQYF; cdr3_nt: TGTGCCTGGAGTGTACTAACGGAGACCCAGTACTTC
v_call: TRBV14; clone_size: NA; d_call: NA; j_call: TRBJ1-1; cdr3_aa: CASSQDGKEGVGTEAFF; cdr3_nt: TGTGCCAGCAGCCAAGATGGAAAAGAGGGTGTAGGCACTGAAGCTTTCTTT
v_call: TRBV20-1; clone_size: NA; d_call: NA; j_call: TRBJ2-3; cdr3_aa: CSAISNRASTDTQYF; cdr3_nt: TGCAGTGCTATAAGTAACAGGGCTAGCACAGATACGCAGTATTTT
v_call: TRBV28; clone_size: many; d_call: TRBD1; j_call: TRBJ1-5; cdr3_aa: CASRYQGDSNQPQHF; cdr3_nt: TGTGCCAGCAGGTACCAGGGGGATAGCAATCAGCCCCAGCATTTT
v_call: TRBV19; clone_size: few; d_call: TRBD2; j_call: TRBJ2-1; cdr3_aa: CASSILAGARGDEQFF; cdr3_nt: TGTGCCAGTAGTATCCTAGCGGGGGCCCGGGGGGATGAGCAGTTCTTC
v_call: TRBV3-1; clone_size: NA; d_call: NA; j_call: TRBJ2-7; cdr3_aa: CASSQAGSRDDEQYF; cdr3_nt: TGTGCCAGCAGCCAAGCTGGGTCCAGGGACGACGAGCAGTACTTC
v_call: TRBV11-2; clone_size: NA; d_call: NA; j_call: TRBJ2-5; cdr3_aa: CASSYEGPSAQETQYF; cdr3_nt: TGTGCCAGCAGCTATGAAGGACCTAGCGCTCAAGAGACCCAGTACTTC
v_call: TRBV7-3; clone_size: NA; d_call: NA; j_call: TRBJ2-3; cdr3_aa: CASSLGPGGTDTQYF; cdr3_nt: TGTGCCAGCAGCTTGGGCCCGGGGGGCACAGATACGCAGTATTTT
v_call: TRBV11-2; clone_size: NA; d_call: TRBD1; j_call: TRBJ1-4; cdr3_aa: CASSPGTGGKLFF; cdr3_nt: TGTGCCAGCAGCCCGGGGACAGGAGGGAAACTGTTTTTT
v_call: TRBV6-5; clone_size: NA; d_call: NA; j_call: TRBJ1-4; cdr3_aa: CASSYGRRPASEKLFF; cdr3_nt: TGTGCCAGCAGTTACGGTCGTCGGCCTGCTAGCGAAAAACTGTTTTTT
v_call: TRBV2; clone_size: NA; d_call: TRBD2; j_call: TRBJ2-3; cdr3_aa: CASRTSGGSSTDTQYF; cdr3_nt: TGTGCCAGCCGGACTAGCGGGGGATCTAGCACAGATACGCAGTATTTT
v_call: TRBV3-1; clone_size: many; d_call: NA; j_call: TRBJ1-3; cdr3_aa: CASSPTWTAGNTIYF; cdr3_nt: TGTGCCAGCAGCCCTACCTGGACAGCTGGAAACACCATATATTTT
v_call: TRBV3-1; clone_size: NA; d_call: NA; j_call: TRBJ2-2; cdr3_aa: CASSPNLANTGELFF; cdr3_nt: TGTGCCAGCAGCCCGAACCTGGCGAACACCGGGGAGCTGTTTTTT
v_call: TRBV10-1; clone_size: few; d_call: TRBD1; j_call: TRBJ2-1; cdr3_aa: CASKGDGGQGLNEQFF; cdr3_nt: TGCGCCAGCAAGGGCGATGGGGGACAGGGGTTGAATGAGCAGTTCTTC
v_call: TRBV29-1; clone_size: few; d_call: TRBD2; j_call: TRBJ2-1; cdr3_aa: CSVALRLAETNEQFF; cdr3_nt: TGCAGCGTTGCCCTGAGACTAGCGGAGACCAATGAGCAGTTCTTC
v_call: TRBV5-6; clone_size: NA; d_call: NA; j_call: TRBJ2-7; cdr3_aa: CASSLERALGEEQYF; cdr3_nt: TGTGCCAGCAGCTTGGAAAGGGCCCTGGGGGAAGAGCAGTACTTC
v_call: TRBV5-1; clone_size: many; d_call: NA; j_call: TRBJ2-7; cdr3_aa: CASGQYYEQYF; cdr3_nt: TGCGCCAGCGGACAGTACTACGAGCAGTACTTC
v_call: TRBV11-2; clone_size: many; d_call: TRBD1; j_call: TRBJ1-5; cdr3_aa: CASSHLSGQLNLYSNQPQHF; cdr3_nt: TGTGCCAGCAGCCATCTATCGGGACAGCTAAACCTTTATAGCAATCAGCCCCAGCATTTT
v_call: TRBV3-1; clone_size: few; d_call: NA; j_call: TRBJ1-6; cdr3_aa: CASSQDGLSYNSPLHF; cdr3_nt: TGTGCCAGCAGCCAAGATGGTCTCAGTTATAATTCACCCCTCCACTTT
v_call: TRBV12-3/TRBV12-4; clone_size: few; d_call: NA; j_call: TRBJ1-1; cdr3_aa: CASRYGEANTEAFF; cdr3_nt: TGTGCCAGCAGGTACGGGGAGGCGAACACTGAAGCTTTCTTT
v_call: TRBV7-2; clone_size: few; d_call: TRBD2; j_call: TRBJ2-3; cdr3_aa: CASSFIAGLSTDTQYF; cdr3_nt: TGTGCCAGCAGCTTTATAGCGGGCTTATCAACGGATACGCAGTATTTT
v_call: TRBV27; clone_size: NA; d_call: TRBD1; j_call: TRBJ2-7; cdr3_aa: CASSLSGTGSYEQYF; cdr3_nt: TGTGCCAGCAGTTTATCCGGGACAGGGTCCTACGAGCAGTACTTC
v_call: TRBV19; clone_size: few; d_call: NA; j_call: TRBJ2-3; cdr3_aa: CASSIVAPHPDTQYF; cdr3_nt: TGTGCCAGTAGTATTGTGGCGCCCCATCCAGATACGCAGTATTTT
v_call: TRBV27; clone_size: few; d_call: NA; j_call: TRBJ2-2; cdr3_aa: CASSSRVYTGELFF; cdr3_nt: TGTGCCAGCAGCAGCAGGGTCTACACCGGGGAGCTGTTTTTT
v_call: TRBV4-1; clone_size: many; d_call: NA; j_call: TRBJ2-7; cdr3_aa: CASSTPDPMVQYF; cdr3_nt: TGCGCCAGCAGCACCCCGGACCCAATGGTGCAGTACTTC
v_call: TRBV6-6; clone_size: few; d_call: NA; j_call: TRBJ1-5; cdr3_aa: CASSDRPGQPQHF; cdr3_nt: TGTGCCAGCTCTGACAGGCCGGGACAGCCCCAGCATTTT
v_call: TRBV18; clone_size: few; d_call: TRBD1; j_call: TRBJ2-4; cdr3_aa: CASSPQGASNIQYF; cdr3_nt: TGTGCCAGCTCACCACAGGGGGCCAGCAACATTCAGTACTTC
v_call: TRBV4-1; clone_size: many; d_call: TRBD2; j_call: TRBJ2-5; cdr3_aa: CASSQDLGGGREETQYF; cdr3_nt: TGCGCCAGCAGCCAAGATCTTGGCGGGGGGCGTGAAGAGACCCAGTACTTC
v_call: TRBV29-1; clone_size: few; d_call: NA; j_call: TRBJ2-2; cdr3_aa: CSVEGPRESTGELFF; cdr3_nt: TGCAGCGTTGAAGGGCCCCGGGAAAGCACCGGGGAGCTGTTTTTT
v_call: TRBV2; clone_size: many; d_call: TRBD2; j_call: TRBJ2-5; cdr3_aa: CASSEVSSGISETQYF; cdr3_nt: TGTGCCAGCAGTGAAGTGTCCAGCGGGATCTCGGAGACCCAGTACTTC
v_call: TRBV6-5; clone_size: NA; d_call: TRBD2; j_call: TRBJ2-1; cdr3_aa: CASSYMAGGPREQFF; cdr3_nt: TGTGCCAGCAGTTACATGGCGGGGGGGCCTCGTGAGCAGTTCTTC
v_call: TRBV5-4; clone_size: NA; d_call: NA; j_call: TRBJ1-2; cdr3_aa: CASSSGDYGYTF; cdr3_nt: TGTGCCAGCAGCTCCGGCGACTATGGCTACACCTTC
v_call: TRBV11-2; clone_size: many; d_call: TRBD2; j_call: TRBJ2-1; cdr3_aa: CASSRSSASGNNEQFF; cdr3_nt: TGTGCCAGCAGCCGGAGCTCGGCTAGCGGGAATAATGAGCAGTTCTTC
v_call: TRBV6-2/TRBV6-3; clone_size: few; d_call: NA; j_call: TRBJ1-1; cdr3_aa: CASSADANTEAFF; cdr3_nt: TGTGCCAGCAGTGCGGACGCGAACACTGAAGCTTTCTTT
v_call: TRBV27; clone_size: many; d_call: TRBD1; j_call: TRBJ2-7; cdr3_aa: CASSLSNRGATYEQYF; cdr3_nt: TGTGCCAGCAGTTTATCGAACAGGGGGGCGACCTACGAGCAGTACTTC
v_call: TRBV5-6; clone_size: few; d_call: NA; j_call: TRBJ2-5; cdr3_aa: CASSLAPGRGYQETQYF; cdr3_nt: TGTGCCAGCAGCTTGGCCCCGGGGAGGGGGTACCAAGAGACCCAGTACTTC
v_call: TRBV6-2/TRBV6-3; clone_size: few; d_call: NA; j_call: TRBJ2-5; cdr3_aa: CASRTPDRLQETQYF; cdr3_nt: TGTGCCAGCAGGACCCCTGACAGGCTCCAAGAGACCCAGTACTTC
v_call: TRBV6-5; clone_size: few; d_call: TRBD2; j_call: TRBJ2-2; cdr3_aa: CASRPPRLAGTNTGELFF; cdr3_nt: TGTGCCAGCAGACCACCTAGACTAGCGGGGACGAACACCGGGGAGCTGTTTTTT
v_call: TRBV28; clone_size: many; d_call: NA; j_call: TRBJ2-2; cdr3_aa: CASRPSERANTGELFF; cdr3_nt: TGTGCCAGCAGACCCTCCGAGCGGGCGAACACCGGGGAGCTGTTTTTT
v_call: TRBV5-6; clone_size: many; d_call: NA; j_call: TRBJ2-1; cdr3_aa: CASSLVSHGYNEQFF; cdr3_nt: TGTGCCAGCAGCTTGGTTAGTCACGGGTACAATGAGCAGTTCTTC
v_call: TRBV10-3; clone_size: NA; d_call: TRBD2; j_call: TRBJ2-3; cdr3_aa: CAIRPGLAGSGATQYF; cdr3_nt: TGTGCCATCAGGCCGGGACTAGCGGGCTCGGGGGCTACGCAGTATTTT